The 13 T cell receptor beta chains given below trace back to one sample, sequenced in a study of cytomegalovirus exposure and HLA in healthy donors. The primer mix had 60 Vbeta and 13 Jbeta primers. Here immunoSEQ multiplex PCR was the method, and the copy in TCRdb shows in-frame clones only, minus some. Among roughly 100,000 clones listed, approximately 79% were seen once. Sequenced: PBMCs. The receptors derive from a man in his thirties or forties in good health and CMV-seropositive.

The rearrangement uses TRBV11-2 and TRBJ2-6, with 7 nucleotides matching TRBD1. Germline values: CDR1 SGHAT, CDR2 FQNNGV. The CDR3 spans 18 residues. After removal of 3 bases from V and 0 bases from J, the junction contained 8 bases not matched to a gene. CDR3 protein: CASSFPGQPFSGANVLTF. DNA for the CDR3: TGTGCCAGCAGCTTTCCGGGACAGCCCTTCTCTGGGGCCAACGTCCTGACTTTC.

This chain uses TRBV6-1 with TRBJ1-5, with D unclear. V shed 6 bases and J shed 6 bases, with 15 bases lying between them. Germline V gene data show CDR1 as MNHNS and CDR2 as SASEGT. The CDR3 has 14 amino acids. CDR3 sequence (DNA): TGTGCCAGCAGGATAAGTGTGTATAGTCAGCCCCAGCATTTT. Protein: CASRISVYSQPQHF.

Written as DNA, the CDR3 is TGCGCCAGCAGCCCGGGGACTAGCGCCGGGGAGCTGTTTTTT. Translation gives CASSPGTSAGELFF. The V call is TRBV5-1, the J call TRBJ2-2, with TRBD2 matching over 10 bases. Germline CDR1 and CDR2: SGHRS and YFSETQ. J lost 6 bases, V lost 4 bases, and 3 bases had no gene match. CDR3 length: 14 residues.

This clone was counted only a few times. The chain carries TRBV14 and TRBJ2-3; TRBD2 matches at 8 bases. The trim removed 7 bases at V and 6 bases at J, leaving 6 bases unmatched. CDR3 length equals 13 residues. Germline V gene data show CDR1 as SGHDN and CDR2 as FVKESK. As DNA, the CDR3 is TGTGCCAGCACCGGACTAGCAGGGGATACGCAGTATTTT. It yields the protein CASTGLAGDTQYF.

V is TRBV4-1 and J is TRBJ2-3, with 8 nucleotides matching TRBD2. The CDR3 contains 19 residues. Germline CDR1 is MGHRA and CDR2 is YSYEKL. V lost 1 base to trimming and J lost 0 bases; unmatched junction nucleotides: 12. The CDR3 sequence: CASSQVSASGRASTDTQYF. The CDR3 nucleotides are TGCGCCAGCAGCCAAGTGTCAGCTAGCGGGCGAGCTAGCACAGATACGCAGTATTTT.

This clone showed up just once. The chain employs TRBV4-3 and TRBJ2-7; 9 bases agree with TRBD1. Trimming cost V 4 bases and J 7 bases; bases outside gene matches: 14. Germline CDR1 reads LGHNA; CDR2 reads YSLEER. This CDR3 is built from 16 residues. The CDR3 spells CASSRMTGTGTYEQYF. In DNA form, the CDR3 reads TGCGCCAGCAGCCGAATGACCGGGACAGGGACTTATGAGCAGTACTTC.

The chain combines TRBV15 with TRBJ2-3, with a weak D call TRBD1 (5 bases). Germline V gives CDR1 LNHNV, CDR2 YYDKDF (reference sequence). Trimming left V 2 bases short and J 1 base short, with 10 bases between. This CDR3 has 15 amino acids. CDR3 nucleotide sequence: TGTGCCACCAGCAGACAGGGTTTCGGCACAGATACGCAGTATTTT. Translation gives CATSRQGFGTDTQYF.

In its sample, this clone was seen a few times. The chain carries TRBV10-3 and TRBJ2-3; 16 bases line up with TRBD2. CDR1 is ENHRY, CDR2 SYGVKD, per germline. The V segment lost 6 bases and the J segment 6 bases; nucleotides outside the gene matches: 3. The CDR3 covers 15 residues. CDR3 nucleotide sequence: TGTGCCATCAGGGGACTAGCGGGGGGGCTGGATACGCAGTATTTT. Translated: CAIRGLAGGLDTQYF.

This sequence joins TRBV30 and TRBJ1-2; D is unresolved. CDR3 length: 11 amino acids. V was trimmed by 8 bases and J by 4 bases, leaving 11 bases between them. Germline CDR1 is GTSNPN and CDR2 is SVGIG (reference sequence). The CDR3 DNA is TGTGCCCGGGAGGGCCTCTATGGCTACACCTTC. This gives the protein CAREGLYGYTF.

This clone came up a few times. The V gene is TRBV4-2, the J gene TRBJ2-7; TRBD2 matches at 7 bases. The CDR3 spans 16 residues. The V gene's germline CDR1 is LGHNA and CDR2 YNFKEQ. The J segment lost 0 bases and the V segment lost 0 bases, leaving 5 bases of the junction unmatched. The DNA of the CDR3 is TGTGCCAGCAGCCAAGACCCAGCGGGAAGCTCCTACGAGCAGTACTTC. This sequence encodes CASSQDPAGSSYEQYF.

The chain employs TRBV18 and TRBJ1-5; D possibly corresponds to TRBD1 (5 bases). The CDR3 loop spans 14 amino acids. The V gene's germline CDR1 is KGHSH and CDR2 LQKENI. The V and J ends lost 0 bases and 7 bases respectively, with 10 bases between them. Here the CDR3 DNA reads TGTGCCAGCTCACCACCGGATCAGGGCCAGCCCCAGCATTTT. Amino acids: CASSPPDQGQPQHF.

The gene calls are TRBV7-9 and TRBJ2-5; possible D gene TRBD1, 6 bases. Germline V lookup: CDR1 SEHNR, CDR2 FQNEAQ (reference sequence). This CDR3 has 13 amino acids. Trimming cost V 10 bases and J 2 bases, with 14 bases left between them. The DNA for the CDR3 is TGTGCCATAACAGGGTTAGGGCAAGAGACCCAGTACTTC. This encodes CAITGLGQETQYF.

The chain carries TRBV9 and TRBJ1-1, with 10 nucleotides matching TRBD1. The J segment lost 2 bases and the V segment lost 3 bases, leaving 7 bases of the junction unmatched. This CDR3 spans 16 amino acids. Looked up from germline, CDR1 is SGDLS and CDR2 is YYNGEE. In nucleotides, the CDR3 is TGTGCCAGCAGCGCCCGGACAGGGGGATTTAACACTGAAGCTTTCTTT. This sequence encodes CASSARTGGFNTEAFF.